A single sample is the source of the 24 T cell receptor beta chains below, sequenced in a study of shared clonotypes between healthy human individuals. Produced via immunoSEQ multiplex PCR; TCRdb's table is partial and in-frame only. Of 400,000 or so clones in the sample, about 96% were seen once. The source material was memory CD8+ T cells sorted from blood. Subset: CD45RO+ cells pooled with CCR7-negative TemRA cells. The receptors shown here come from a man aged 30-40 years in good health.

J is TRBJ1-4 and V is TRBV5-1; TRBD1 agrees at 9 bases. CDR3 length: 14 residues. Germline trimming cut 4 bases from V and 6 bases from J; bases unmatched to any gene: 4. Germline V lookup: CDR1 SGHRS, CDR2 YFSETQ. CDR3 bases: TGCGCCAGCAGCAGGACAGGGGACGATGAAAAACTGTTTTTT. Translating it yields CASSRTGDDEKLFF. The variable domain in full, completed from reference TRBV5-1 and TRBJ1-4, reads KAGVTQTPRYLIKTRGQQVTLSCSPISGHRSVSWYQQTPGQGLQFLFEYFSETQRNKGNFPGRFSGRQFSNSRSEMNVSTLELGDSALYLCASSRTGDDEKLFFGSGTQLSVL.

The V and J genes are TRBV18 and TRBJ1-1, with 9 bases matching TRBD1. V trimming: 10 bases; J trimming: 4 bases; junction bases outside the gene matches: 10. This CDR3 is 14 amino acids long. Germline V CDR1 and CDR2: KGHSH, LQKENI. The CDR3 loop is CATTGQGLGTEAFF. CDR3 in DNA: TGTGCCACCACGGGACAGGGCCTAGGCACTGAAGCTTTCTTT.

The CDR3 DNA reads TGTGCCAGCAGCTTGGCCCCTTCGTCAGGGGGTTCTTATGGCTACACCTTC. It codes for CASSLAPSSGGSYGYTF. The chain recombines TRBV5-5 with TRBJ1-2; 7 bases align to TRBD1. The junction had 13 bases not matched to a gene; V was cut back by 0 bases and J by 5 bases. CDR1 and CDR2 from the germline V gene are SGHKS and YYEKEE (reference sequence). The CDR3 extends over 17 amino acids.

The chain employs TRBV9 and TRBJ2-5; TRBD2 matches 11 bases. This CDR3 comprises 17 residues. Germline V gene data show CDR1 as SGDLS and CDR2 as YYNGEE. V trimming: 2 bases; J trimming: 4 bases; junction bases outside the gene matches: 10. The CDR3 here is CASSVNLGTSGLETQYF. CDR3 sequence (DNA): TGTGCCAGCAGCGTGAATCTCGGGACTAGCGGCCTAGAGACCCAGTACTTC.

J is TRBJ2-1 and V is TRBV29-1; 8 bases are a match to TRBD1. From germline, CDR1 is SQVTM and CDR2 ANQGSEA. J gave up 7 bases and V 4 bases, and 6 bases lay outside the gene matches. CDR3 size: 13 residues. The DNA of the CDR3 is TGCAGCGTTGCCAGGGGGCGCGGGAATGAGCAGTTCTTC. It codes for CSVARGRGNEQFF.

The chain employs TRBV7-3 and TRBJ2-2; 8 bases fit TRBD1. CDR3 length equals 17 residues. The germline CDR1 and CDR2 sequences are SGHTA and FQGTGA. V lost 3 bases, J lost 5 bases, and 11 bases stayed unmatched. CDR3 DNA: TGTGCCAGCAGCTTGGACCGCCGGACAGGGAAAACCGGGGAGCTGTTTTTT. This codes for CASSLDRRTGKTGELFF.

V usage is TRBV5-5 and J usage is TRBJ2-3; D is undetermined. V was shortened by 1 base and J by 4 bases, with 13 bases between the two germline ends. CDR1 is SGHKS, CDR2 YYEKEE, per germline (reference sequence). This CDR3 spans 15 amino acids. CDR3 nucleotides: TGTGCCAGCAGCTTGCGCGCTAGGATATCAGATACGCAGTATTTT. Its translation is CASSLRARISDTQYF.

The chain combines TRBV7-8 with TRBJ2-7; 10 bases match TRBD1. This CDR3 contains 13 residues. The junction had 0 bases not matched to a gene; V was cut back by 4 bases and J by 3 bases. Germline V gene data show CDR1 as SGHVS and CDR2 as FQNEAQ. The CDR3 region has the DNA TGTGCCAGCAGCTGGACAGGGGGCTACGAGCAGTACTTC. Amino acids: CASSWTGGYEQYF.

This chain's CDR3 is CASSQSPTTDTQYF. The CDR3 DNA sequence: TGCGCCAGCAGTCAATCCCCGACCACAGATACGCAGTATTTT. J is TRBJ2-3 and V is TRBV23-1; no definite D call. TRBV23-1 is an ORF, with its function uncertain. Deletions cut 0 bases from V and 2 bases from J, with 6 bases between. There are 14 residues in the CDR3.

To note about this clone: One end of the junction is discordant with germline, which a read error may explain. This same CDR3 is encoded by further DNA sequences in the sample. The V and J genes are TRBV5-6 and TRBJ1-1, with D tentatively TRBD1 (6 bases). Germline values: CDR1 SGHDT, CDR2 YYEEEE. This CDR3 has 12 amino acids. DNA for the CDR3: TGCGCCAGCAGCTTGGAAAGGGGGGAAGCTTTCTTT. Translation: CASSLERGEAFF. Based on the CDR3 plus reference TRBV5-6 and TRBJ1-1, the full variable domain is DAGVTQSPTHLIKTRGQQVTLRCSPKSGHDTVSWYQQALGQGPQFIFQYYEEEERQRGNFPDRFSGHQFPNYSSELNVNALLLGDSALYLCASSLERGEAFFGQGTRLTVV.

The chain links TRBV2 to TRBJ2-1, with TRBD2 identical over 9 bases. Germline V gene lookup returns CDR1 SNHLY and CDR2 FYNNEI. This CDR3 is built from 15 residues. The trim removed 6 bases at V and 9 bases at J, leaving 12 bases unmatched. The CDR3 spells CASRIIGVAGVEQFF. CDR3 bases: TGTGCCAGCAGGATAATTGGGGTAGCGGGAGTTGAGCAGTTCTTC.

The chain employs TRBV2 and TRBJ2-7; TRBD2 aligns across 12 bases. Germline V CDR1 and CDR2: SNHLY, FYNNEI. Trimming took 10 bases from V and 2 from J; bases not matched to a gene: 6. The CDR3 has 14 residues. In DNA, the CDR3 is TGTGCCACCAAGACTAGCGGGAGCCCCTACGAGCAGTACTTC. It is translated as CATKTSGSPYEQYF.

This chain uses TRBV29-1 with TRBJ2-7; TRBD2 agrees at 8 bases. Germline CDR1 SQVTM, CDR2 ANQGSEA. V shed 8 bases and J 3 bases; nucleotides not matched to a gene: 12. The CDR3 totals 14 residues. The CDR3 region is CSPGGDGHLYEQYF. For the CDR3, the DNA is TGCAGCCCGGGGGGGGACGGACACCTCTACGAGCAGTACTTC.

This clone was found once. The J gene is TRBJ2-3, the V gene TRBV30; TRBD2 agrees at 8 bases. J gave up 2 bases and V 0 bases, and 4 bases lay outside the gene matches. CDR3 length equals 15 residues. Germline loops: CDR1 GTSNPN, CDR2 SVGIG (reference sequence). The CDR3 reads CAWSVGSGITDTQYF. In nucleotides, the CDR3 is TGTGCCTGGAGTGTCGGTAGCGGGATCACAGATACGCAGTATTTT.

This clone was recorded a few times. The CDR3 bases are TGTGCCAGCAGTGAAGCGCAAGGGGGCAGGCAGCCCCAGCATTTT. This sequence encodes CASSEAQGGRQPQHF. The chain recombines TRBV2 with TRBJ1-5, with 7 bases fitting TRBD1. This CDR3 comprises 15 residues. V lost 0 bases and J lost 7; bases outside the gene matches: 6. Germline lookup yields CDR1 SNHLY and CDR2 FYNNEI.

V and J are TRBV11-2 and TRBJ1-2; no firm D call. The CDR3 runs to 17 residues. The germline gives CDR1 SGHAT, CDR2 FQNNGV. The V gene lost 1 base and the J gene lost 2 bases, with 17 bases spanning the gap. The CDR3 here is CASSLGPIGRGNYGYTF. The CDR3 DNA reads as TGTGCCAGCAGCTTAGGTCCCATAGGGCGGGGAAACTATGGCTACACCTTC.

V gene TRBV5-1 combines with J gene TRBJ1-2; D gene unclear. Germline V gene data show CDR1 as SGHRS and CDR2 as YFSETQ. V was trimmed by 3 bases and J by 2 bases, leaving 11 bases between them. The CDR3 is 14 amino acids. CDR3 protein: CASSSSPVNYGYTF. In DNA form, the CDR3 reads TGCGCCAGCAGCTCCAGTCCCGTGAACTATGGCTACACCTTC.

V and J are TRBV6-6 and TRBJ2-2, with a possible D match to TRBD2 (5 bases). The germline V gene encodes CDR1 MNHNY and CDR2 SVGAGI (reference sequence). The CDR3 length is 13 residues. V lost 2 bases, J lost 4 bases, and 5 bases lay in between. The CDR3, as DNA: TGTGCCAGCAGTTACGGGAGCACCGGGGAGCTGTTTTTT. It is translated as CASSYGSTGELFF.

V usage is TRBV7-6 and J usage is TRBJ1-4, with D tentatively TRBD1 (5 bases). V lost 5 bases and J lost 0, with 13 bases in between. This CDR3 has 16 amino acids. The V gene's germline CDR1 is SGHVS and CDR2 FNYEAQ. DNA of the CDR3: TGTGCCAGCAGCCAGGGTGGGGGGACAACTAATGAAAAACTGTTTTTT. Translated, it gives CASSQGGGTTNEKLFF.

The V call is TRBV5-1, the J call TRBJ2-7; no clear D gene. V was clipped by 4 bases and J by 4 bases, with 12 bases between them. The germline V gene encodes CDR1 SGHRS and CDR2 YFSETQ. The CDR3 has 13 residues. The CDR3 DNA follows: TGCGCCAGCAGCCTGACGGCAGAATACGAGCAGTACTTC. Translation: CASSLTAEYEQYF. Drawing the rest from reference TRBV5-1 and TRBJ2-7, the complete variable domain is KAGVTQTPRYLIKTRGQQVTLSCSPISGHRSVSWYQQTPGQGLQFLFEYFSETQRNKGNFPGRFSGRQFSNSRSEMNVSTLELGDSALYLCASSLTAEYEQYFGPGTRLTVT.

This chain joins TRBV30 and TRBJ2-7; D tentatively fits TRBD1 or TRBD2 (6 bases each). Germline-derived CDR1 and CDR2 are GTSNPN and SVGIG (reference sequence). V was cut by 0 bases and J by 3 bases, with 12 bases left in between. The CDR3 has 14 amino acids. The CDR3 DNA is TGTGCCTGGAGTGTAAGGGGGGTTGGCTACGAGCAGTACTTC. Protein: CAWSVRGVGYEQYF.

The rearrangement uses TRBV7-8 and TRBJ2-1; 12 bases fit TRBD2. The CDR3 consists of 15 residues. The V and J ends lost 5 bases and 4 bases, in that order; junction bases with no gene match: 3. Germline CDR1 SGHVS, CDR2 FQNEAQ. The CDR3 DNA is TGTGCCAGCAGCCAAGGACTAGCGGGATACAATGAGCAGTTCTTC. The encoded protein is CASSQGLAGYNEQFF.

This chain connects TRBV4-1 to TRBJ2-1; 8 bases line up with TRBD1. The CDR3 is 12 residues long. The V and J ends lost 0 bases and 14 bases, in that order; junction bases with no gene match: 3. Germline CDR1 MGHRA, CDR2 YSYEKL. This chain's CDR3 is CASSQERTGKFF. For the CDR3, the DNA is TGCGCCAGCAGCCAAGAAAGGACAGGGAAGTTCTTC.

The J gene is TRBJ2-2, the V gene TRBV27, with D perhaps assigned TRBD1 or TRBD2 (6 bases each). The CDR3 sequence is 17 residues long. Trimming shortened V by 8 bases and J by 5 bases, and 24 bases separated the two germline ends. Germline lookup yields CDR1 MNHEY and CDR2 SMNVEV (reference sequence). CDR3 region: CASQNIRQVGGTGELFF. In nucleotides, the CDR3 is TGTGCCAGCCAGAACATCCGACAGGTTGGGGGGACCGGGGAGCTGTTTTTT.